Listed below are T cell receptor beta chains from one sample, sequenced in a study of cytomegalovirus exposure and HLA in healthy donors. Assay: immunoSEQ multiplex PCR; the TCRdb copy retains only in-frame clones and omits some. The sample comprises some 70,000 clones, roughly 77% of which are singletons, and around 6.3% rests with the top ten. Material for sequencing was PBMCs. These receptors were collected from a human donor in good health. The CDR3 runs from the conserved cysteine through the conserved F or W. The D gene is left open where the match is weak. Clone sizes are given selectively: once, few, many, or a class where the clone is expanded.

>-|-|16|TRBJ1-2|TRBV29-1
CSVEDHQKLGLYGYTF
TGCAGCGTTGAAGATCACCAAAAGTTGGGCCTCTATGGCTACACCTTC
>-|TRBD1|17|TRBJ1-3|TRBV19
CASSILRDRGSGNTIYF
TGTGCCAGTAGTATCCTCCGGGACAGGGGCTCTGGAAACACCATATATTTT
>-|TRBD2|13|TRBJ2-1|TRBV30
CAGRVGGYNEQFF
TGTGCCGGCCGGGTCGGGGGGTACAATGAGCAGTTCTTC
>-|-|14|TRBJ1-5|TRBV19
CASSSGGGGQPQHF
TGTGCCAGTAGTAGCGGCGGGGGAGGACAGCCCCAGCATTTT
>-|-|15|TRBJ2-2|TRBV28
CASRSYRVDTGELFF
TGTGCCAGCAGGTCATACAGGGTTGACACCGGGGAGCTGTTTTTT
>-|-|14|TRBJ2-3|TRBV25-1
CASSISGSTDTQYF
TGTGCCAGCAGTATAAGCGGAAGCACAGATACGCAGTATTTT
>-|TRBD1|15|TRBJ1-4|TRBV4-3
CASSHLSGTGEKLFF
TGCGCCAGCAGCCACTTGTCCGGGACAGGTGAAAAACTGTTTTTT
>large|-|13|TRBJ1-3|TRBV5-4
CASSFISGNTIYF
TGTGCCAGCAGCTTTATCTCTGGAAACACCATATATTTT
>-|TRBD2|14|TRBJ2-1|TRBV19
CASSPGTSINEQFF
TGTGCCAGTAGTCCCGGGACTAGCATCAATGAGCAGTTCTTC
>-|TRBD1|17|TRBJ1-2|TRBV19
CASSIIGKGGPNYGYTF
TGTGCCAGTAGTATAATTGGTAAAGGGGGCCCGAACTATGGCTACACCTTC
>-|TRBD1|15|TRBJ2-2|TRBV9
CASSATGGLGGELFF
TGTGCCAGCAGCGCAACAGGGGGCCTCGGCGGGGAGCTGTTTTTT
>once|-|18|TRBJ1-2|TRBV5-1
CASSLESATDFPNYGYTF
TGCGCCAGCAGCTTGGAATCAGCGACAGACTTTCCTAACTATGGCTACACCTTC
>once|TRBD1|15|TRBJ1-5|TRBV7-8
CASSETGQRNQPQHF
TGTGCCAGCAGCGAAACGGGACAGCGAAATCAGCCCCAGCATTTT
>few|TRBD1|16|TRBJ1-1|TRBV11-2
CASSLGRDRGNTEAFF
TGTGCCAGCAGCTTAGGTCGGGACAGGGGTAACACTGAAGCTTTCTTT
>-|TRBD1|15|TRBJ2-7|TRBV19
CASTKVDRGRYEQYF
TGTGCCAGTACCAAAGTCGACAGGGGACGGTACGAGCAGTACTTC
>-|-|15|TRBJ2-5|TRBV13
CASSLEGQGRETQYF
TGTGCCAGCAGCTTAGAAGGGCAGGGTAGGGAGACCCAGTACTTC
>-|TRBD2|16|TRBJ2-2|TRBV9
CASGKRGAELNGELFF
TGTGCCAGCGGGAAGCGGGGAGCAGAATTGAACGGGGAGCTGTTTTTT
>once|-|15|TRBJ2-7|TRBV5-1
CASSLEGHRAYEQYF
TGCGCCAGCAGCTTGGAAGGCCACCGGGCCTACGAGCAGTACTTC
>-|-|16|TRBJ1-2|TRBV27
CASSSGGKAYNYGYTF
TGTGCCAGCAGTTCCGGAGGCAAGGCGTATAACTATGGCTACACCTTC
>-|-|15|TRBJ1-1|TRBV6-4
CASSVTGLGITEAFF
TGTGCCAGCAGCGTAACAGGGTTGGGCATCACTGAAGCTTTCTTT
>-|TRBD2|15|TRBJ2-5|TRBV30
CAWRPTSGGAGTQYF
TGTGCCTGGAGACCAACTAGCGGGGGGGCCGGGACCCAGTACTTC
>-|TRBD2|14|TRBJ2-7|TRBV6-1
CASSLLAGRGEQYF
TGTGCCAGCAGTTTACTAGCGGGGAGGGGCGAGCAGTACTTC
>-|-|14|TRBJ1-6|TRBV2
CASSNGGVNSPLHF
TGTGCCAGCAGCAACGGGGGGGTGAATTCACCCCTCCACTTT
>-|-|14|TRBJ2-3|TRBV19
CASSLNSPTDTQYF
TGTGCCAGTAGTTTGAACAGTCCCACAGATACGCAGTATTTT
>-|TRBD1|17|TRBJ1-2|TRBV28
CASKGPKPGQGQYGYTF
TGTGCCAGCAAAGGCCCAAAACCGGGACAGGGACAGTATGGCTACACCTTC
>-|-|13|TRBJ1-4|TRBV7-2
CASSPGQNEKLFF
TGTGCCAGCAGCCCCGGACAGAATGAAAAACTGTTTTTT
>-|-|12|TRBJ1-5|TRBV6-5
CASSYMGQPQHF
TGTGCCAGCAGTTACATGGGCCAGCCCCAGCATTTT
>-|TRBD2|14|TRBJ2-1|TRBV28
CASLASGGYNEQFF
TGTGCCAGCCTGGCTAGCGGGGGTTACAATGAGCAGTTCTTC
>-|TRBD1|14|TRBJ2-7|TRBV7-3
CASSLTGTSYEQYF
TGTGCCAGCAGCTTGACAGGGACCTCCTACGAGCAGTACTTC
>-|-|16|TRBJ2-1|TRBV6-4
CASSEFTSSSRNEQFF
TGTGCCAGCAGTGAGTTTACTAGTAGTAGTAGAAATGAGCAGTTCTTC
>-|-|15|TRBJ1-3|TRBV6-5
CASSYSAMTGNTIYF
TGTGCCAGCAGTTACTCCGCGATGACTGGAAACACCATATATTTT
>-|-|15|TRBJ1-1|TRBV18
CASSPGVGGGTEAFF
TGTGCCAGCTCACCTGGGGTTGGAGGCGGCACTGAAGCTTTCTTT
>-|TRBD1|13|TRBJ2-4|TRBV6-5
CASSHRGSNIQYF
TGTGCCAGCAGTCACAGGGGATCGAACATTCAGTACTTC
>-|-|16|TRBJ2-3|TRBV1
CTSSRAGPGPTDTQYF
TGCACCAGCAGCCGAGCGGGGCCCGGCCCCACAGATACGCAGTATTTT
>-|TRBD1|16|TRBJ1-2|TRBV5-1
CASSTGQGWIQGGYTF
TGCGCCAGCAGCACGGGACAGGGATGGATCCAAGGGGGCTACACCTTC
>-|TRBD1|18|TRBJ1-5|TRBV4-1
CASSQPGQGAKVGQPQHF
TGCGCCAGCAGCCAACCCGGACAGGGGGCTAAGGTAGGTCAGCCCCAGCATTTT
>few|TRBD2|14|TRBJ2-1|TRBV5-4
CASSRTSPGNEQFF
TGTGCCAGCAGCCGGACTAGCCCGGGCAATGAGCAGTTCTTC
>-|TRBD1|15|TRBJ1-3|TRBV7-2
CASRSGQAGGNTIYF
TGTGCCAGCAGGTCGGGACAGGCTGGTGGAAACACCATATATTTT
>-|TRBD2|18|TRBJ2-1|TRBV18
CASSPVTPGTSAYNEQFF
TGTGCCAGCTCACCAGTTACCCCAGGGACTAGCGCCTACAATGAGCAGTTCTTC
>-|TRBD1|19|TRBJ2-7|TRBV23-1
CASGEPQGESPHCSYEQYF
TGCGCCAGCGGAGAACCCCAGGGGGAATCTCCCCATTGTTCCTACGAGCAGTACTTC
>-|TRBD1|14|TRBJ1-4|TRBV27
CASKPGQPNEKLFF
TGTGCCAGCAAGCCGGGACAGCCAAATGAAAAACTGTTTTTT
>once|-|17|TRBJ1-5|TRBV19
CASRTQGIMNSNQPQHF
TGTGCCAGCCGGACCCAGGGGATCATGAATAGCAATCAGCCCCAGCATTTT
>-|TRBD1|15|TRBJ2-1|TRBV7-3
CASSLDRGNYNEQFF
TGTGCCAGCAGCTTAGACAGGGGGAACTACAATGAGCAGTTCTTC
>-|-|13|TRBJ1-2|TRBV5-1
CASSLDRDYGYTF
TGCGCCAGCAGCTTGGACAGGGACTATGGCTACACCTTC
>-|-|13|TRBJ2-7|TRBV5-1
CASSQAGGHEQYF
TGCGCCAGCAGCCAGGCAGGGGGGCACGAGCAGTACTTC
>-|TRBD1|14|TRBJ1-1|TRBV30
CAWSVAGGGTEAFF
TGTGCCTGGAGTGTAGCAGGGGGCGGCACTGAAGCTTTCTTT
>-|-|16|TRBJ1-4|TRBV28
CASSPSPRRSNEKLFF
TGTGCCAGCAGCCCCAGCCCGAGGAGGAGTAATGAAAAACTGTTTTTT
>-|-|13|TRBJ2-5|TRBV19
CASSTEAQETQYF
TGTGCCAGTAGTACCGAGGCCCAAGAGACCCAGTACTTC